The source of this TCR beta chain is a study of blood T cell repertoires in COVID-19. Study-level information: From the United States, Italy and Spain came samples of acute and convalescent COVID-19. The analysed material was cDNA or gDNA that came from T cells, B-cell-depleted T cells, or PBMCs.

V gave up 4 bases and J gave up 5 bases; unmatched junction bases: 11. CDR1 and CDR2 from the germline V gene are LGHNT and FRNRAP. The CDR3 is made up of 17 amino acids. Authors' data handling: Reference gene primer amplification yielded estimated nucleated cell counts. Assay used: immunoSEQ multiplex PCR; TCRdb lists only in-frame clones, some missing. That table gives V, J and clone size, and the DNA gave D and trimming. The table includes 310,000 or so clones, around 89% detected once. The sample taken for sequencing was peripheral blood. The chain is built from TRBV12-5 and TRBJ2-3; 11 bases align to TRBD2. This receptor was identified in a woman in her 50s with active or convalescent COVID-19. CDR3 nucleotides: TGTGCTAGTGGTTCGAGACCGGGACTAGCGGAAGTAGATACGCAGTATTTT. Encoded protein: CASGSRPGLAEVDTQYF.